This T cell receptor (beta chain) came from a study of cytomegalovirus exposure and HLA in healthy donors. For the study at large: Across 350 to 500 genotyped donors, approximately 80% landed in the Caucasian-associated ancestry cluster. Study-level findings and limits: Most observed TCR sequences were rare, whereas some public TCRs were detected in many donors. At a 0.05 false discovery rate, a later analysis found around 15,000 TCR beta sequences to be associated with HLA alleles. CMV serostatus stood as the only immune exposure information on hand.

V was cut by 7 bases and J by 3 bases, with 15 bases left in between. This CDR3 has 14 residues. CDR1 and CDR2 (germline): MNHNS, SASEGT. Remarks on this clone: Its antigen is undetermined.

PCR was performed using 60 Vbeta and 13 Jbeta primers. Libraries were prepared by immunoSEQ multiplex PCR; TCRdb keeps only in-frame clonotypes and omits some of them. The sample has over 100,000 clones, less than 70% seen once. The sample comprised PBMCs. The origin of this receptor is a woman younger than 45 in good health and CMV-seronegative. This rearrangement joins TRBV6-1 to TRBJ1-1, with D possibly TRBD1 on 5 matching bases. Here the CDR3 reads CASTPSGGYTEAFF. In DNA form, the CDR3 reads TGTGCCAGCACTCCCTCCGGGGGGTACACTGAAGCTTTCTTT.